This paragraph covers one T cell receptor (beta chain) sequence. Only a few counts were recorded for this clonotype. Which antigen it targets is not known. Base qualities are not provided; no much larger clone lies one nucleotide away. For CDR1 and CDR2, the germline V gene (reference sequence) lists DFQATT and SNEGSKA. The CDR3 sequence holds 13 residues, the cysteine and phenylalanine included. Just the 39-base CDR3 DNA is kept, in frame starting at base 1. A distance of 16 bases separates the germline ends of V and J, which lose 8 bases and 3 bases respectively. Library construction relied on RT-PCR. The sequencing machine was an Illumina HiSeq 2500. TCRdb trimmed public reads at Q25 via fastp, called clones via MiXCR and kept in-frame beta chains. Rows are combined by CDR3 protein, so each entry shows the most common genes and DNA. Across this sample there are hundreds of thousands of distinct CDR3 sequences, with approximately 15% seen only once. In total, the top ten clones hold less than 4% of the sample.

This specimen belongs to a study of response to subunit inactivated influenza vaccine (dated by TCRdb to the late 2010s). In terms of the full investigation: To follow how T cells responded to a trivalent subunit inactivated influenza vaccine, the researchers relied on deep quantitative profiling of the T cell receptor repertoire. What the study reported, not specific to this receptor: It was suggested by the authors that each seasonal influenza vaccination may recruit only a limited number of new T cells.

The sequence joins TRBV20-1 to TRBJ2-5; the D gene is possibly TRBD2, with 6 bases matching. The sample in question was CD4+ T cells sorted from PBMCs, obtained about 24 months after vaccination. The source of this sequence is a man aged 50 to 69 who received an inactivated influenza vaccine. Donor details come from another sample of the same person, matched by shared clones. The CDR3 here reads CSPYNAGKETQYF. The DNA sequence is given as TGCAGTCCTTACAATGCGGGGAAAGAGACCCAGTACTTC.